Listed here are 12 T cell receptor beta chains from one sample, sequenced in a study of CD8+CD57+ T cells in acquired aplastic anemia (dated by TCRdb to 2017 to 2018). Reads for this sample came from an Illumina HiSeq 2000. TCR beta VDJ combination and CDR3 sequence profiling used genomic DNA as the template. TCRdb passed the public sequencing reads through fastp at Q25 and MiXCR, retaining productive beta sequences. Each CDR3 protein appears once, grouped with its most common genes and DNA. The sample profile shows about 150,000 distinct CDR3 sequences; more than 45% of them were found once. The biggest ten clones account for 3.2% of the sample. Expansion of CD8+CD57+ cells had been shown by flow cytometry in the patients chosen for sequencing. The source material was sorted CD4+, CD8+, or CD8+CD57+ T cells (not recorded which) from PBMCs. The receptors were sampled from a human donor with aplastic anemia.

This chain uses TRBV2 with TRBJ1-2; D ambiguous. The germline V gene encodes CDR1 SNHLY and CDR2 FYNNEI. This CDR3 has 15 amino acids. The V gene lost 2 bases and the J gene lost 2 bases, with 12 bases spanning the gap. Here the CDR3 reads CASSELVAANYGYTF. CDR3 nucleotide sequence: TGTGCCAGCAGTGAATTGGTAGCAGCCAACTATGGCTACACCTTC.

This clonotype was seen a few times. At one end, the junction sequence differs from germline, possibly due to a read error. This rearrangement joins TRBV7-7 to TRBJ2-2, with D tentatively TRBD2 (6 bases). Germline loops: CDR1 SSHAT, CDR2 FNYEAQ (reference sequence). The CDR3 extends over 12 amino acids. CDR3 in DNA: TGTGCCAGCAGCTCATACCTCGGGGGGCTGTTTTTT. Its protein is CASSSYLGGLFF.

The genes are TRBV7-8 and TRBJ2-7, with no clear D. CDR1 is SGHVS and CDR2 is FQNEAQ in the germline V gene. The CDR3 contains 15 residues. V lost 1 base and J 2 bases, leaving 12 bases between the germline ends. The CDR3 DNA reads as TGTGCCAGCAGCTTAGAACCTAACGCAGCCTACGAGCAGTACTTC. Translated: CASSLEPNAAYEQYF.

A few counts support this clonotype. The V gene is TRBV10-3, the J gene TRBJ2-5, with 10 bases that match TRBD2. Germline V lookup: CDR1 ENHRY, CDR2 SYGVKD. Trimming at V came to 10 bases and at J to 5 bases, leaving 10 bases not matched to a gene. This CDR3 region has 14 residues. CDR3 sequence reads: CASRAAGGLETQYF. CDR3 DNA sequence: TGTGCCAGCAGGGCAGCGGGGGGGCTTGAGACCCAGTACTTC.

DNA of the CDR3: TGCAGCGTTGTAGACTCTGGAAACACCATATATTTT. Translation gives CSVVDSGNTIYF. The chain carries TRBV29-1 and TRBJ1-3, with unresolved D. The CDR3 has 12 amino acids. Germline values: CDR1 SQVTM, CDR2 ANQGSEA. With 4 bases removed from V and 0 bases from J, the gap between germline ends came to 4 bases.

The chain couples TRBV24-1 to TRBJ2-7; weak D call: TRBD1 (6 bases). V shed 8 bases and J shed 7 bases, with 20 bases lying between them. CDR3 size: 14 residues. Germline V gene data show CDR1 as KGHDR and CDR2 as SFDVKD. CDR3 loop: CATKGEPSYNEQYV. DNA for the CDR3: TGTGCCACCAAGGGGGAGCCCTCCTACAATGAGCAGTACGTC.

This clonotype was detected ten times or more. V and J are TRBV5-1 and TRBJ2-1; 9 nucleotides agree with TRBD2. J gave up 0 bases and V 0 bases, and 4 bases lay outside the gene matches. This CDR3 region has 17 residues. Germline V gives CDR1 SGHRS, CDR2 YFSETQ. The chain's CDR3 is CASSLETSGLSYNEQFF. CDR3 sequence (DNA): TGCGCCAGCAGCTTGGAGACTAGCGGACTCTCCTACAATGAGCAGTTCTTC.

This clonotype has at least ten counts. V usage is TRBV9 and J usage is TRBJ1-2, with TRBD1 identical over 11 bases. The V gene's germline CDR1 is SGDLS and CDR2 YYNGEE. V was clipped by 3 bases and J by 8 bases; unmatched bases: 6. The CDR3 spans 14 residues. The CDR3 loop is CASSAGQGAGGYTF. The CDR3 DNA follows: TGTGCCAGCAGCGCCGGACAGGGGGCTGGAGGCTACACCTTC. The whole variable domain, filled in from reference TRBV9 and TRBJ1-2, reads DSGVTQTPKHLITATGQRVTLRCSPRSGDLSVYWYQQSLDQGLQFLIQYYNGEERAKGNILERFSAQQFPDLHSELNLSSLELGDSALYFCASSAGQGAGGYTFGSGTRLTVV.

This clonotype has only a few counts. J is TRBJ2-7 and V is TRBV15; perhaps TRBD2 as D (6 bases). There are 13 residues in the CDR3. V lost 1 base and J lost 2, with 6 bases in between. Germline CDR1 is LNHNV and CDR2 is YYDKDF (reference sequence). CDR3 residues: CATSRGTTYEQYF. In DNA, the CDR3 is TGTGCCACCAGCAGAGGGACTACCTACGAGCAGTACTTC.

This clonotype was observed many times. The rearrangement uses TRBV20-1 and TRBJ2-1; TRBD1 agrees at 7 bases. Trimming took 2 bases from V and 8 from J; bases not matched to a gene: 12. Germline CDR1 and CDR2: DFQATT and SNEGSKA (reference sequence). The CDR3 is 15 amino acids. CDR3 sequence reads: CSARLPGRGGYEQFF. CDR3 DNA sequence: TGCAGTGCTAGACTACCGGGCAGAGGGGGCTATGAGCAGTTCTTC.

The CDR3: CSVVGTGIGTEAFF. CDR3 in DNA: TGCAGCGTCGTCGGGACAGGGATTGGGACTGAAGCTTTCTTT. The V call is TRBV29-1, the J call TRBJ1-1; the match to TRBD1 covers 9 bases. This CDR3 is built from 14 residues. Looked up from germline, CDR1 is SQVTM and CDR2 is ANQGSEA. V dropped 6 bases and J dropped 5; count of bases not matched to a gene: 10.

This chain uses TRBV6-2 or TRBV6-3 with TRBJ2-3, with D possibly matching TRBD2 (5 bases). This CDR3 is 15 amino acids long. Trimming cost V 4 bases and J 2 bases, with 13 bases left between them. Germline values: CDR1 MNHEY, CDR2 SVGEGT. Here the CDR3 reads CASSWTVHFTDTQYF. The CDR3 coding sequence is TGTGCCAGCAGTTGGACTGTGCACTTCACAGATACGCAGTATTTT.